The clone carrying this TCR beta chain was seen a handful of times. The data originate from a study of patients and donors after allogeneic stem cell transplantation. One entry per CDR3 protein results from TCRdb running MiXCR on the RT-PCR reads. The sample lists about 100,000 distinct CDR3 sequences, around 38% occurring once. This CDR3 has 13 amino acids. Per germline, CDR1 SEHNR and CDR2 FQNEAQ (reference sequence). Trimming cost V 5 bases and J 5 bases, with 12 bases left between them. Sequencing was done on a sample of blood, either unsorted or a sorted T cell fraction (not recorded which). The source is a human donor who was either an allogeneic HSCT recipient or a stem cell or donor lymphocyte infusion donor (not recorded which). It is not recorded whose cells these are; they may come from a transplant donor. V is TRBV7-9 and J is TRBJ1-2; D not certain. The CDR3 reads CASSVWTSYGYTF. Here the CDR3 DNA reads TGTGCCAGCAGCGTATGGACGTCATATGGCTACACCTTC.